Listed here are 21 T cell receptor beta chains from one sample, sequenced in a study of shared clonotypes between healthy human individuals. The naive CD8 population came from CD45RO-negative cells selected for CCR7, without terminally differentiated effector memory CD45RA+ cells. Sequenced by immunoSEQ multiplex PCR; TCRdb stores in-frame clones only, minus some. Among around 2.1 million clones listed, 93% were seen once. Sequencing input: naive CD8+ T cells from PBMCs. The source is a young man in good health. Some clones in this sample may be carry-over from other donors' samples.

The chain links TRBV9 to TRBJ2-1, with TRBD1 as a possible D gene (7 bases). The V gene lost 0 bases and the J gene lost 4 bases, with 11 bases spanning the gap. This CDR3 comprises 15 residues. CDR1 SGDLS and CDR2 YYNGEE come from the germline V gene. Here the CDR3 reads CASSVEPGGYNEQFF. The CDR3 DNA reads TGTGCCAGCAGCGTAGAGCCAGGGGGGTACAATGAGCAGTTCTTC.

The chain couples TRBV28 to TRBJ1-4; TRBD1 matches 9 bases. This CDR3 has 20 amino acids. Losses at the gene ends were 1 base for V and 0 bases for J; bases not matched to a gene: 12. In germline, CDR1 is MDHEN, CDR2 SYDVKM. CDR3 protein: CASSLFTTGTGYATNEKLFF. The CDR3 DNA reads as TGTGCCAGCAGTTTATTCACGACCGGGACAGGGTATGCAACTAATGAAAAACTGTTTTTT.

For this clone: Other DNA sequences in this specimen translate into the identical CDR3. This rearrangement joins TRBV9 to TRBJ2-1; D may correspond to TRBD1 or TRBD2 (5 bases each). The germline V and J ends were trimmed by 2 bases and 6 bases, with 12 bases remaining between them. This CDR3 is built from 14 residues. Germline V gives CDR1 SGDLS, CDR2 YYNGEE. The DNA for the CDR3 is TGTGCCAGCAGCGTTGGAGGTCAGGGCAATGAGCAGTTCTTC. Amino acids: CASSVGGQGNEQFF.

The J gene is TRBJ2-6, the V gene TRBV4-1; unclear D gene. The CDR3 contains 17 residues. The V end lost 1 base, the J end lost 0 bases, and 10 bases lay between the germline ends. Germline loops: CDR1 MGHRA, CDR2 YSYEKL. The DNA for the CDR3 is TGCGCCAGCAGCCAAGTAGTCAGGCCCTCTGGGGCCAACGTCCTGACTTTC. It translates to CASSQVVRPSGANVLTF.

The J gene is TRBJ2-2, the V gene TRBV27; 10 nucleotides match TRBD1. This CDR3 is built from 14 residues. The V gene's germline CDR1 is MNHEY and CDR2 SMNVEV (reference sequence). J was trimmed by 6 bases and V by 5 bases; bases with no gene match: 3. Here the CDR3 reads CASSHDRGPGELFF. CDR3 in DNA: TGTGCCAGCAGTCATGACAGGGGGCCCGGGGAGCTGTTTTTT.

The chain uses TRBV27 and TRBJ1-5, with no clear D. V dropped 4 bases and J dropped 0 bases, with 7 bases sitting between them. There are 14 residues in the CDR3. Germline V gene lookup returns CDR1 MNHEY and CDR2 SMNVEV (reference sequence). The CDR3 protein is CASSSLYSNQPQHF. CDR3 DNA: TGTGCCAGCAGTTCCCTATATAGCAATCAGCCCCAGCATTTT.

This clone was picked up one time. This rearrangement joins TRBV7-9 to TRBJ1-2; the D is unclear. The CDR3 consists of 12 residues. With 1 base removed from V and 7 bases from J, the gap between germline ends came to 7 bases. The V gene's germline CDR1 is SEHNR and CDR2 FQNEAQ (reference sequence). CDR3 DNA sequence: TGTGCCAGCAGCTTAGGTGCTAGTGGCTACACCTTC. The encoded protein is CASSLGASGYTF.

The V gene is TRBV27, the J gene TRBJ2-1, with TRBD1 matching over 7 bases. The J segment lost 9 bases and the V segment lost 7 bases, leaving 12 bases of the junction unmatched. Germline V lookup: CDR1 MNHEY, CDR2 SMNVEV (reference sequence). There are 14 residues in the CDR3. The CDR3 is CASTPGTAPGEQFF. For the CDR3, the DNA is TGTGCCAGCACCCCAGGGACAGCCCCCGGTGAGCAGTTCTTC.

The V and J genes are TRBV5-6 and TRBJ2-5; D might be TRBD2 (6 bases). Germline V lookup: CDR1 SGHDT, CDR2 YYEEEE. This CDR3 has 13 amino acids. V dropped 0 bases and J dropped 5 bases, with 8 bases sitting between them. DNA of the CDR3: TGTGCCAGCAGCTTGGTTCTAGCGGAGACCCAGTACTTC. It translates to CASSLVLAETQYF.

This clone was recorded once. The V and J genes are TRBV18 and TRBJ1-4; TRBD1 is a possible D gene (5 bases). Germline CDR1 and CDR2: KGHSH and LQKENI. Between the trimmed V and J ends, which lost 5 bases and 5 bases, there was a span of 18 bases. The CDR3 length is 16 residues. The DNA of the CDR3 is TGTGCCAGCTCAGGGGAGGGGCCGTCCGCAAATGAAAAACTGTTTTTT. Encoded protein: CASSGEGPSANEKLFF.

This chain links TRBV11-2 with TRBJ2-7; 10 bases map to TRBD2. The CDR3 spans 14 residues. V shed 5 bases, J shed 4 bases, and the junction held 5 bases outside the gene matches. Germline-derived CDR1 and CDR2 are SGHAT and FQNNGV. CDR3 protein: CASSQIAGGYEQYF. Written as DNA, the CDR3 is TGTGCCAGCAGCCAAATAGCGGGAGGATACGAGCAGTACTTC.

The chain couples TRBV7-2 to TRBJ1-2; D gene uncertain. CDR3 size: 15 residues. Trimming pared 6 bases from V and 3 bases from J, leaving 17 bases between. Germline V gene data show CDR1 as SGHTA and CDR2 as FQGNSA. The CDR3 nucleotides read TGTGCCAGCAGTCGATTGGTGGGCGGCTACTATGGCTACACCTTC. This gives the protein CASSRLVGGYYGYTF.

The rearrangement joins TRBV7-9 to TRBJ2-2; no clear D. This CDR3 contains 15 residues. Per germline, CDR1 SEHNR and CDR2 FQNEAQ (reference sequence). Trimming left V 1 base short and J 7 bases short, with 13 bases between. As DNA, the CDR3 is TGTGCCAGCAGCTTAGGATACGGTGCGCTCGGGGAGCTGTTTTTT. Encoded protein: CASSLGYGALGELFF.

The chain links TRBV11-2 to TRBJ2-1, with D unresolved. The V and J ends lost 1 base and 6 bases respectively, with 16 bases between them. The CDR3 is made up of 16 amino acids. Germline-derived CDR1 and CDR2 are SGHAT and FQNNGV. This CDR3 reads CASSLGPRGQTNEQFF. The CDR3 DNA reads TGTGCCAGCAGCTTAGGCCCCCGTGGGCAGACCAATGAGCAGTTCTTC.

Of note for this clone: In the same sample, other DNA sequences code for this CDR3. The chain carries TRBV7-9 and TRBJ2-5, with D uncertain. V was cut by 1 base and J by 4 bases, with 10 bases left in between. The CDR3 spans 14 residues. The V gene's germline CDR1 is SEHNR and CDR2 FQNEAQ (reference sequence). The CDR3 loop is CASSLGGGIETQYF. CDR3 nucleotides: TGTGCCAGCAGCTTAGGCGGCGGAATAGAGACCCAGTACTTC.

V and J are TRBV9 and TRBJ2-5; TRBD1 might be the D (5 bases). Germline CDR1 and CDR2: SGDLS and YYNGEE. This CDR3 has 14 residues. Trimming shortened V by 3 bases and J by 5 bases, and 14 bases separated the two germline ends. CDR3 nucleotide sequence: TGTGCCAGCAGCGGGCAGGGTCAGGCGGAGACCCAGTACTTC. It yields the protein CASSGQGQAETQYF.

V and J are TRBV28 and TRBJ1-5; no definite D call. The CDR3 has 16 amino acids. Germline V gives CDR1 MDHEN, CDR2 SYDVKM. Trimming cost V 5 bases and J 4 bases, with 18 bases left between them. The CDR3 spells CASSLRQWTGNQPQHF. CDR3 in DNA: TGTGCCAGCAGTCTACGACAATGGACGGGAAATCAGCCCCAGCATTTT.

V is TRBV21-1 and J is TRBJ2-3. TRBV21-1 is designated a pseudogene. The CDR3 covers 11 residues. The CDR3 DNA follows: TGTGCCAGCAGTGGGGCGGGTACGCAGTATTTT. This translates into CASSGAGTQYF.

About this clone itself: This same CDR3 is encoded by further DNA sequences in the sample. The J gene is TRBJ2-7, the V gene TRBV28, with D unclear. The CDR3 loop spans 13 amino acids. The V gene's germline CDR1 is MDHEN and CDR2 SYDVKM. V was cut by 3 bases and J by 2 bases, with 8 bases left in between. CDR3 DNA sequence: TGTGCCAGCAGTTTGACGGCGACCTACGAGCAGTACTTC. This translates into CASSLTATYEQYF.

The genes are TRBV27 and TRBJ1-5, with 7 bases fitting TRBD1. CDR1 and CDR2 (germline): MNHEY, SMNVEV (reference sequence). The CDR3 totals 14 residues. The V segment lost 2 bases and the J segment 6 bases; nucleotides outside the gene matches: 4. The CDR3 protein is CASSLGEGAQPQHF. CDR3 in DNA: TGTGCCAGCAGTTTAGGGGAGGGGGCTCAGCCCCAGCATTTT.

This chain joins TRBV7-2 and TRBJ1-5; D gene unclear. CDR3 size: 16 residues. Trimming pared 0 bases from V and 4 bases from J, leaving 13 bases between. The germline gives CDR1 SGHTA, CDR2 FQGNSA. CDR3: CASSLAIQSPNQPQHF. CDR3 coding DNA: TGTGCCAGCAGCTTAGCTATTCAGTCGCCGAATCAGCCCCAGCATTTT.